These 17 T cell receptor beta chains were sequenced from one sample in a study of OX40 agonist ivuxolimab in advanced cancers. Only in-frame clones appear in the TCRdb table, and some are missing; sequencing was by immunoSEQ multiplex PCR. The data hold more than 65,000 clones, with about nine tenths observed a single time. The sequences come from CD4+ or CD8+ T cells sorted from blood, collected in a trial of the OX40 agonist ivuxolimab. These receptors all stem from an adult with an advanced solid tumor such as melanoma, head and neck, liver or kidney cancer.

V usage is TRBV25-1 and J usage is TRBJ2-5, with D possibly TRBD1 on 6 matching bases. This CDR3 is 17 amino acids long. Germline loops: CDR1 MGHDK, CDR2 SYGVNS. Trimming cost V 4 bases and J 11 bases, with 29 bases left between them. The CDR3 loop reads CASSGMGTVGGSGMQYF. Written as DNA, the CDR3 is TGTGCCAGCAGTGGGATGGGTACTGTTGGGGGCTCAGGGATGCAGTACTTC.

This clone has a single count. V usage is TRBV5-6 and J usage is TRBJ2-3; D is possibly TRBD2 (5 bases). Trimming pared 6 bases from V and 3 bases from J, leaving 14 bases between. The CDR3 totals 14 residues. CDR1 is SGHDT, CDR2 YYEEEE, per germline. The CDR3 region has the DNA TGTGCCAGCACGGAGGTAGGGTCAACAGATACGCAGTATTTT. This gives the protein CASTEVGSTDTQYF.

The V and J genes are TRBV7-8 and TRBJ2-7; D possibly corresponds to TRBD1 (6 bases). Germline V CDR1 and CDR2: SGHVS, FQNEAQ. Trimming removed 1 base from V and 6 bases from J, with 10 bases in between. The CDR3 extends over 13 amino acids. CDR3 amino acids: CASSLGQAREQYF. Written as DNA, the CDR3 is TGTGCCAGCAGCTTAGGACAGGCTCGCGAGCAGTACTTC.

The gene calls are TRBV11-3 and TRBJ2-7, with a tentative D call TRBD2 (6 bases). The V end was cut by 6 bases, the J end by 0 bases, with 15 bases between. CDR1 is SGHNT, CDR2 YENEEA, per germline. CDR3 length: 15 amino acids. CDR3 nucleotides: TGTGCCAGCAGTGGAGGGGCTAGCGCCTCCTACGAGCAGTACTTC. Protein: CASSGGASASYEQYF.

The rearrangement joins TRBV10-1 to TRBJ2-1, with TRBD2 matching 9 bases. The CDR3 has 14 residues. V shed 6 bases and J 4 bases; nucleotides not matched to a gene: 4. Per germline, CDR1 WNHNN and CDR2 SYGVQD (reference sequence). The DNA of the CDR3 is TGCGCCAGCAGCGTAGCGGGAGATTACAATGAGCAGTTCTTC. Its protein is CASSVAGDYNEQFF.

The chain is built from TRBV11-2 and TRBJ2-7; D not resolved. Trimming left V 3 bases short and J 6 bases short, with 9 bases between. This CDR3 has 12 residues. Germline V lookup: CDR1 SGHAT, CDR2 FQNNGV. Here the CDR3 DNA reads TGTGCCAGCAGCTTTGTTAGGGTCGAGCAGTACTTC. This codes for CASSFVRVEQYF.

The gene calls are TRBV19 and TRBJ1-1, with 8 bases lining up with TRBD1. CDR1 is LNHDA and CDR2 is SQIVND in the germline V gene (reference sequence). V gave up 5 bases and J gave up 5 bases; unmatched junction bases: 7. There are 14 residues in the CDR3. CDR3 nucleotides: TGTGCCAGTAGTGTCCTACAGGGGGTTACTGAAGCTTTCTTT. It yields the protein CASSVLQGVTEAFF.

This clone was seen a handful of times. V is TRBV9 and J is TRBJ2-7, with D perhaps TRBD2 (6 bases). The V end was cut by 3 bases, the J end by 5 bases, with 18 bases between. The germline V gene encodes CDR1 SGDLS and CDR2 YYNGEE. The length of the CDR3 is 15 residues. The CDR3 bases are TGTGCCAGCAGCGGCGGGAACCCCGGGATAAACGAGCAGTACTTC. This translates into CASSGGNPGINEQYF. The full variable domain, with the rest looked up from reference TRBV9 and TRBJ2-7, is DSGVTQTPKHLITATGQRVTLRCSPRSGDLSVYWYQQSLDQGLQFLIQYYNGEERAKGNILERFSAQQFPDLHSELNLSSLELGDSALYFCASSGGNPGINEQYFGPGTRLTVT.

CDR3 protein: CASSGGLAGGPGEQFF. In nucleotides, the CDR3 is TGCGCCAGCAGTGGGGGACTAGCGGGAGGGCCGGGTGAGCAGTTCTTC. The V gene is TRBV10-1, the J gene TRBJ2-1; 16 nucleotides line up with TRBD2. J lost 9 bases, V lost 4 bases, and 6 bases had no gene match. The CDR3 has 16 amino acids. CDR1 WNHNN and CDR2 SYGVQD come from the germline V gene (reference sequence).

This chain links TRBV7-2 with TRBJ2-7; D may be TRBD1 (6 bases). Trimming left V 1 base short and J 3 bases short, with 10 bases between. CDR3 length: 14 residues. Germline CDR1 is SGHTA and CDR2 is FQGNSA. The CDR3 spells CASSLEQGHYEQYF. In nucleotides, the CDR3 is TGTGCCAGCAGCTTAGAACAGGGACACTACGAGCAGTACTTC.

The chain has TRBV11-1 and TRBJ2-3; D remains unclear. Trimming took 2 bases from V and 0 from J, leaving 15 bases between them. The length of the CDR3 is 17 residues. CDR1 is SGHAT, CDR2 FQDESV, per germline (reference sequence). The CDR3 is CASSLTTTKASTDTQYF. The CDR3 bases are TGTGCCAGCAGCTTAACAACGACAAAAGCTAGCACAGATACGCAGTATTTT.

The chain carries TRBV5-8 and TRBJ2-1, with D unresolved. V was trimmed by 7 bases and J by 9 bases, leaving 17 bases between them. Germline loops: CDR1 SGHTS, CDR2 YDEGEE. The CDR3 runs 13 residues. CDR3: CASELVRLGEQFF. DNA of the CDR3: TGTGCCAGCGAGCTTGTCAGGTTGGGTGAGCAGTTCTTC.

The CDR3 DNA is TGTGCCAGTAGCACGGGTGGCACCAGCTATGGCTACACCTTC. Translating it yields CASSTGGTSYGYTF. This sequence joins TRBV19 and TRBJ1-2, with D unclear. In germline, CDR1 is LNHDA, CDR2 SQIVND (reference sequence). CDR3 length: 14 amino acids. Between the trimmed V and J ends, which lost 6 bases and 4 bases, there was a span of 15 bases.

The chain combines TRBV5-1 with TRBJ1-2, with 11 bases matching TRBD1. The J segment lost 7 bases and the V segment lost 7 bases, leaving 9 bases of the junction unmatched. This CDR3 region has 14 residues. The germline CDR1 and CDR2 sequences are SGHRS and YFSETQ. For the CDR3, the DNA is TGCGCCAGCGGTATGGACAGGGGGCTCGGTGGCTACACCTTC. Its translation: CASGMDRGLGGYTF.

The J gene is TRBJ1-3, the V gene TRBV10-3; 10 bases are a match to TRBD1. Germline CDR1 and CDR2: ENHRY and SYGVKD. The trim removed 4 bases at V and 2 bases at J, leaving 5 bases unmatched. The CDR3 is 16 amino acids. In DNA, the CDR3 is TGTGCCATCAGTGGGCAGGGACAGGGGACTGGAAACACCATATATTTT. Amino acid sequence: CAISGQGQGTGNTIYF.

The rearrangement joins TRBV29-1 to TRBJ1-2; no definite D call. Germline V lookup: CDR1 SQVTM, CDR2 ANQGSEA. This CDR3 spans 11 amino acids. The germline V and J ends were trimmed by 4 bases and 2 bases, with 5 bases remaining between them. The CDR3 loop reads CSVGQNYGYTF. Here the CDR3 DNA reads TGCAGCGTTGGTCAGAACTATGGCTACACCTTC.

The chain has TRBV7-2 and TRBJ1-4; no clear D gene. Germline V gene data show CDR1 as SGHTA and CDR2 as FQGNSA. The length of the CDR3 is 13 residues. The V gene lost 2 bases and the J gene lost 5 bases, with 6 bases spanning the gap. CDR3 sequence reads: CASSLSTNEKLFF. CDR3 nucleotides: TGTGCCAGCAGCTTATCGACGAATGAAAAACTGTTTTTT.